These 29 T cell receptor beta chains came from one sample sequenced in a study of cytomegalovirus exposure and HLA in healthy donors. PCR amplification relied on 60 Vbeta primers (plus 13 Jbeta primers). Using immunoSEQ multiplex PCR, the repertoire was profiled, and TCRdb retains in-frame clones only, with some absent. The data contain roughly 190,000 clones, 85% to 90% of them singletons. The sample taken for sequencing was PBMCs. The receptors stem from a woman between 18 and 29 years old in good health and CMV-seronegative.

The chain is built from TRBV5-6 and TRBJ2-1, with 9 bases matching TRBD2. The CDR3 spans 17 residues. The germline V gene encodes CDR1 SGHDT and CDR2 YYEEEE. V lost 1 base and J lost 5; bases outside the gene matches: 10. The CDR3 here is CASSLYAGGASNNEQFF. In nucleotides, the CDR3 is TGTGCCAGCAGCTTGTACGCGGGAGGGGCATCAAACAATGAGCAGTTCTTC. The full variable domain, completed using reference TRBV5-6 and TRBJ2-1, is DAGVTQSPTHLIKTRGQQVTLRCSPKSGHDTVSWYQQALGQGPQFIFQYYEEEERQRGNFPDRFSGHQFPNYSSELNVNALLLGDSALYLCASSLYAGGASNNEQFFGPGTRLTVL.

The genes are TRBV11-3 and TRBJ1-2; 7 nucleotides align to TRBD1. The CDR3 is 17 residues long. The V segment lost 1 base and the J segment 4 bases; nucleotides outside the gene matches: 12. CDR1 and CDR2 (germline): SGHNT, YENEEA. The CDR3 is CASSLARGDGRVYGYTF. In nucleotides, the CDR3 is TGTGCCAGCAGCTTAGCCAGGGGGGACGGAAGGGTCTATGGCTACACCTTC.

V gene TRBV11-2 combines with J gene TRBJ2-7; D is possibly TRBD2 (6 bases). Germline assignment: CDR1 SGHAT and CDR2 FQNNGV. The CDR3 covers 14 residues. The V gene lost 0 bases and the J gene lost 2 bases, with 8 bases spanning the gap. CDR3 DNA sequence: TGTGCCAGCAGCTTAGATAGCGGACCCTACGAGCAGTACTTC. This codes for CASSLDSGPYEQYF.

This clone was seen a single time. This sequence joins TRBV18 and TRBJ2-7; 8 bases agree with TRBD1. Germline V lookup: CDR1 KGHSH, CDR2 LQKENI. The CDR3 length is 16 residues. The trim removed 5 bases at V and 2 bases at J, leaving 11 bases unmatched. CDR3 protein: CASSKGQGSFAYEQYF. The CDR3, as DNA: TGTGCCAGCTCAAAAGGACAGGGCAGCTTTGCCTACGAGCAGTACTTC.

This CDR3 is CASSPQVTDSGTPLHF. The CDR3 nucleotides read TGTGCCAGCTCACCACAGGTGACTGACTCTGGAACACCCCTCCACTTT. The chain links TRBV18 to TRBJ1-6, with unresolved D. The CDR3 spans 16 residues. With 1 base removed from V and 11 bases from J, the gap between germline ends came to 18 bases. CDR1 and CDR2 (germline): KGHSH, LQKENI.

This chain links TRBV12-1 with TRBJ2-2; the D call of TRBD2 is as the table states it, not checked on the DNA. TRBV12-1 is marked as a pseudogene. CDR3 length: 19 residues. For the CDR3, the DNA is TGTGCCAGCAGCTCCCTAAAGACTAGCGGGAGTCCGGACACCGGGGAGCTGTTTTTT. Translated: CASSSLKTSGSPDTGELFF.

This chain connects TRBV6-5 to TRBJ2-3; D is unresolved. Germline V gives CDR1 MNHEY, CDR2 SVGAGI. The CDR3 is made up of 16 amino acids. V was clipped by 0 bases and J by 5 bases, with 15 bases between them. CDR3 coding DNA: TGTGCCAGCAGTTACTCGATGACCCACCTAGGAGATACGCAGTATTTT. Its translation: CASSYSMTHLGDTQYF.

This chain joins TRBV6-5 and TRBJ2-1; tentative D call: TRBD2 (7 bases). Trimming cost V 6 bases and J 2 bases, with 11 bases left between them. Germline V gene sequence: CDR1 MNHEY, CDR2 SVGAGI. The CDR3 extends over 14 amino acids. CDR3 region: CASRGGGPYNEQFF. The CDR3 DNA reads as TGTGCCAGCAGGGGAGGGGGTCCCTACAATGAGCAGTTCTTC.

Remarks on this clone: At one of its ends the junction is not consistent with the germline gene, which may arise from a read error. Other DNA sequences in the sample encode the same CDR3. CDR3 nucleotide sequence: TGTGCCAGCAGCCCAGACAGGGCTCACTACGGCTACACCTTC. Protein: CASSPDRAHYGYTF. This sequence joins TRBV5-4 and TRBJ1-2, with 7 bases identical to TRBD1. The CDR3 spans 14 residues. Germline assignment: CDR1 SGHNT and CDR2 YYREEE (reference sequence).

Here the CDR3 reads CASSHTPGEQYF. The CDR3 DNA reads as TGTGCCAGCAGTCATACCCCCGGGGAGCAGTACTTC. The chain recombines TRBV5-5 with TRBJ2-7; D remains unclear. The CDR3 is made up of 12 amino acids. Trimming took off 5 bases at V and 7 bases at J, with 13 bases between the two ends. Germline V CDR1 and CDR2: SGHKS, YYEKEE (reference sequence).

This chain links TRBV7-2 with TRBJ1-5; D gene ambiguous. CDR1 is SGHTA and CDR2 is FQGNSA in the germline V gene. The CDR3 is 17 amino acids. Trimming left V 2 bases short and J 5 bases short, with 19 bases between. CDR3 region: CASSLFGPDGGYQPQHF. As DNA, the CDR3 is TGTGCCAGCAGCTTATTCGGCCCGGACGGAGGTTATCAGCCCCAGCATTTT.

The chain joins TRBV5-6 to TRBJ2-5; TRBD1 matches at 9 bases. The CDR3 has 13 amino acids. Germline values: CDR1 SGHDT, CDR2 YYEEEE. The junction had 2 bases not matched to a gene; V was cut back by 4 bases and J by 4 bases. The CDR3 protein is CASSTDRGETQYF. DNA of the CDR3: TGTGCCAGCAGCACGGACAGGGGAGAGACCCAGTACTTC.

This clone was counted a few times. The chain uses TRBV7-6 and TRBJ2-1; 12 positions match TRBD2. This CDR3 has 14 residues. The trim removed 5 bases at V and 13 bases at J, leaving 9 bases unmatched. In germline, CDR1 is SGHVS, CDR2 FNYEAQ. Here the CDR3 reads CASSVLTSGGPQFF. CDR3 sequence (DNA): TGTGCCAGCAGCGTCTTGACTAGCGGGGGCCCCCAGTTCTTC.

The chain links TRBV10-3 to TRBJ1-2; TRBD1 matches 7 bases. Per germline, CDR1 ENHRY and CDR2 SYGVKD. This CDR3 contains 15 residues. After removal of 5 bases from V and 6 bases from J, the junction contained 12 bases not matched to a gene. In DNA form, the CDR3 reads TGTGCCATCAGTCCCATCGGAGGGGGCGTACATGGCTACACCTTC. It codes for CAISPIGGGVHGYTF.

The chain carries TRBV5-1 and TRBJ1-2, with 8 positions matching TRBD1. J was trimmed by 0 bases and V by 0 bases; bases with no gene match: 7. The germline gives CDR1 SGHRS, CDR2 YFSETQ. This CDR3 comprises 17 residues. This CDR3 reads CASSLGPSGGPNYGYTF. The CDR3 DNA sequence: TGCGCCAGCAGCTTGGGACCCTCAGGGGGCCCTAACTATGGCTACACCTTC.

This clone turned up a few times. V is TRBV6-1 and J is TRBJ2-1, with D possibly being TRBD1 (6 bases). The CDR3 covers 15 residues. Germline V lookup: CDR1 MNHNS, CDR2 SASEGT. V was pared by 0 bases and J by 8 bases, with 14 bases between. In nucleotides, the CDR3 is TGTGCCAGCAGTGAAGCGGACAGTTACGGCGATGAGCAGTTCTTC. Encoded protein: CASSEADSYGDEQFF.

The V gene is TRBV19, the J gene TRBJ2-5; 7 nucleotides align to TRBD2. V was clipped by 7 bases and J by 5 bases; unmatched bases: 13. The CDR3 covers 15 residues. CDR1 and CDR2 from the germline V gene are LNHDA and SQIVND (reference sequence). The CDR3 region has the DNA TGTGCCAGTACCGCCGGCGGGAGAGGTTTGGAGACCCAGTACTTC. Its protein product is CASTAGGRGLETQYF.

The chain carries TRBV28 and TRBJ1-2; perhaps TRBD1 as D (5 bases). Between the trimmed V and J ends, which lost 7 bases and 6 bases, there was a span of 21 bases. The V gene's germline CDR1 is MDHEN and CDR2 SYDVKM. The CDR3 runs to 15 residues. The DNA of the CDR3 is TGTGCCAGCACGGAATCGGGCGCCAGGGTGAATGGCTACACCTTC. Amino acids: CASTESGARVNGYTF.

The chain carries TRBV18 and TRBJ1-4; 8 bases line up with TRBD1. The CDR3 has 14 amino acids. Trimming took 3 bases from V and 7 from J; bases not matched to a gene: 4. Per germline, CDR1 KGHSH and CDR2 LQKENI. The CDR3 here is CASSPDRAGEKLFF. DNA of the CDR3: TGTGCCAGCTCACCGGACAGGGCGGGTGAAAAACTGTTTTTT.

The chain has TRBV11-3 and TRBJ2-1; no clear D. This CDR3 contains 13 residues. The ends were cut back, 4 bases at V and 10 bases at J, with 14 bases in the middle. Germline values: CDR1 SGHNT, CDR2 YENEEA. The CDR3: CASSSLMSPEQFF. The CDR3 region has the DNA TGTGCCAGCAGCTCACTTATGTCGCCAGAGCAGTTCTTC.

V usage is TRBV5-1 and J usage is TRBJ1-6, with 9 nucleotides matching TRBD1. J was trimmed by 4 bases and V by 4 bases; bases with no gene match: 3. Germline CDR1 and CDR2: SGHRS and YFSETQ. The CDR3 has 15 residues. CDR3 nucleotides: TGCGCCAGCAGCGGGGGACAGGGTTATAATTCACCCCTCCACTTT. This codes for CASSGGQGYNSPLHF.

The chain recombines TRBV11-2 with TRBJ2-2; TRBD1 aligns across 10 bases. The germline CDR1 and CDR2 sequences are SGHAT and FQNNGV. The V and J ends lost 2 bases and 1 base, in that order; junction bases with no gene match: 4. This CDR3 has 17 amino acids. In DNA, the CDR3 is TGTGCCAGCAGCTTAAGAGGGGACAGGGGGAACACCGGGGAGCTGTTTTTT. This translates into CASSLRGDRGNTGELFF.

The chain is built from TRBV4-2 and TRBJ2-7; 12 nucleotides line up with TRBD2. Losses at the gene ends were 4 bases for V and 3 bases for J; bases not matched to a gene: 4. The CDR3 spans 15 residues. Germline V gene sequence: CDR1 LGHNA, CDR2 YNFKEQ. In nucleotides, the CDR3 is TGTGCCAGCAGCCCTCGGACTAGCGGGGACTACGAGCAGTACTTC. This encodes CASSPRTSGDYEQYF.

The V and J genes are TRBV13 and TRBJ2-5; D not certain. With the DNA end fitting TRBJ2-7 better, the J assignment may be wrong. CDR1 is PRHDT, CDR2 FYEKMQ, per germline (reference sequence). The CDR3 sequence is 13 residues long. CDR3 sequence reads: CASSARSSYEQYF. CDR3 sequence (DNA): TGTGCCAGCAGCGCTCGGAGCTCCTACGAGCAGTACTTC.

Points on this clone: Sequence at one end of the junction differs from germline and may be a read error. V is TRBV7-7 and J is TRBJ2-7; perhaps TRBD1 as D (6 bases). Germline-derived CDR1 and CDR2 are SSHAT and FNYEAQ (reference sequence). The CDR3 is 14 amino acids. CDR3 sequence: CASSVGRGSYEQYF. For the CDR3, the DNA is TGTGCTAGCAGCGTTGGCAGGGGATCCTACGAGCAGTACTTC.

This clone appeared a single time. Sequence at one end of the junction differs from germline and may be a read error. The chain couples TRBV7-7 to TRBJ2-5; 7 bases line up with TRBD1. The CDR3 has 15 residues. From germline, CDR1 is SSHAT and CDR2 FNYEAQ (reference sequence). The CDR3 region has the DNA TGTGCTAGCAGCCAGAGACAGGGAAGAGGGGAGACCCAGTACTTC. Encoded protein: CASSQRQGRGETQYF.

In DNA form, the CDR3 reads TGTGCCAGCTCCCTGGGACTAGCGAGCGAGCAGTACTTC. Encoded protein: CASSLGLASEQYF. The chain recombines TRBV18 with TRBJ2-7; 10 nucleotides agree with TRBD2. The V gene's germline CDR1 is KGHSH and CDR2 LQKENI. This CDR3 region has 13 residues. Trimming took 6 bases from V and 6 from J; bases not matched to a gene: 5.

The J gene is TRBJ2-7, the V gene TRBV6-6; possibly TRBD1 for D (6 bases). The CDR3 extends over 13 amino acids. The V gene's germline CDR1 is MNHNY and CDR2 SVGAGI (reference sequence). Trimming removed 2 bases from V and 5 bases from J, with 10 bases in between. The CDR3 spells CASSYQGRNEQYF. CDR3 nucleotide sequence: TGTGCCAGCAGTTACCAGGGGCGGAACGAGCAGTACTTC.

The genes are TRBV2 and TRBJ1-2; tentative D call: TRBD1 (5 bases). The CDR3 contains 13 residues. CDR1 SNHLY and CDR2 FYNNEI come from the germline V gene. Trimming left V 3 bases short and J 7 bases short, with 12 bases between. Here the CDR3 DNA reads TGTGCCAGCAGTGATGACAGACCTAGTGGCTACACCTTC. As protein: CASSDDRPSGYTF.